This T cell receptor (beta chain) is from a study of PD-1 blockade in mismatch repair-deficient tumors (TCRdb year 2017). Looking at the study overall: Between late 2013 and late 2016, the trial enrolled over 80 consecutive patients with around twelve mismatch repair-deficient cancer types, every one of whom had been previously treated and was progressing. Tumor-associated T cell clones were tracked in the peripheral blood of patients responding to PD-1 blockade by deep sequencing of TCR CDR3 regions. Beyond this particular receptor, the publication reports: Tumor-resident clones, often undetectable in blood before treatment, expanded rapidly after pembrolizumab and then contracted, generally before radiologic responses.

The library was prepared using the immunoSEQ multiplex PCR assay. Here the immuneACCESS table is served through TCRdb, limited to in-frame sequences with V and J called. Missing clones are a known gap in these copies; in checked studies unresolved V genes cover under half, and the rest lacks a known reason. The sample table shows about 67,000 clones, and 70% to 80% are seen once. In total, the top ten clones hold roughly 5.5% of the sample. For this clone: No cognate antigen has been identified for it. The record has no base qualities; no much larger clone is one base away.

Mismatch repair deficiency was established in every enrolled patient by polymerase chain reaction or immunohistochemistry. TCR sequencing was performed for a few patients who responded to pembrolizumab therapy. The phase II trial prospectively tested pembrolizumab PD-1 blockade in advanced mismatch repair-deficient cancers regardless of tissue of origin. Serial peripheral blood T cell samples were collected before and at multiple times after starting PD-1 blockade. The timing of each blood sample was reported as weeks after the first dose of pembrolizumab. The TCR originated in an adult with mismatch repair-deficient cancer. The sample was peripheral blood, taken 2 weeks after starting pembrolizumab.

The DNA reads as follows: TGTGCCAGCAGCCTCTATTCTAGCGGGAGTGCGGATGAGCAGTTCTTC. This yields the protein CASSLYSSGSADEQFF. The sequence joins TRBV7-3 to TRBJ2-1, with 10 bases matching TRBD2. Inclusive of the bounding cysteine and phenylalanine, the CDR3 is 16 residues long. CDR3 DNA only is kept here, 48 bases in frame from base 1. Via the germline V gene, CDR1 is SGHTA and CDR2 FQGTGA. From V the trimming removes 5 bases and from J it removes 8 bases, while the gene matches leave 12 bases of the junction unaccounted for.